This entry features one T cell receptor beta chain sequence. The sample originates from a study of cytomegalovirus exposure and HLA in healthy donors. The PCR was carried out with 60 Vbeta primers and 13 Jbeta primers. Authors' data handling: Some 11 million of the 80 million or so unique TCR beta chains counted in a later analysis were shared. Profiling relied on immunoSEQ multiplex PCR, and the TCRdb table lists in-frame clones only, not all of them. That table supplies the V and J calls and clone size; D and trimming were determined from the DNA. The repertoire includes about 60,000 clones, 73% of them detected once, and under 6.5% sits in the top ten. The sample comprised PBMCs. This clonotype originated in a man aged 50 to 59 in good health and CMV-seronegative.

This chain's CDR3 is CASSYTRQGNSPLHF. DNA of the CDR3: TGTGCCAGCAGTTATACGAGACAGGGGAACTCACCCCTCCACTTT. This rearrangement joins TRBV6-5 to TRBJ1-6, with TRBD1 matching 8 bases. The CDR3 loop spans 15 amino acids. V shed 3 bases and J 10 bases; nucleotides not matched to a gene: 8. Germline V gives CDR1 MNHEY, CDR2 SVGAGI.